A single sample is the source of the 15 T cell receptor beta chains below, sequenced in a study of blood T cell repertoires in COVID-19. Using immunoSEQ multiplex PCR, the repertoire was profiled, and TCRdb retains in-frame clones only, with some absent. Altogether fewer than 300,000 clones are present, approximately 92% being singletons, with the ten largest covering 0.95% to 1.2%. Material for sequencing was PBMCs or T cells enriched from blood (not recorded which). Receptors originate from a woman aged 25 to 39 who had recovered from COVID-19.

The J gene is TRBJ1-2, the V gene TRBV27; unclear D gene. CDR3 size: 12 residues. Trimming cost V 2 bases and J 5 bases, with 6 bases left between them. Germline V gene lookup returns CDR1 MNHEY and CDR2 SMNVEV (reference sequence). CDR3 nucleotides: TGTGCCAGCAGTTTAAGAGGGTATGGCTACACCTTC. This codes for CASSLRGYGYTF.

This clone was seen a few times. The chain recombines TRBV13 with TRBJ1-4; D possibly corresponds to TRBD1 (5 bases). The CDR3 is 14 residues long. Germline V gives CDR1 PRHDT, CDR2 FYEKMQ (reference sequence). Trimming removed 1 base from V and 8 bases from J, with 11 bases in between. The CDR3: CASSLEGLSEKLFF. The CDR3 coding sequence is TGTGCCAGCAGCTTAGAGGGGTTGAGCGAAAAACTGTTTTTT.

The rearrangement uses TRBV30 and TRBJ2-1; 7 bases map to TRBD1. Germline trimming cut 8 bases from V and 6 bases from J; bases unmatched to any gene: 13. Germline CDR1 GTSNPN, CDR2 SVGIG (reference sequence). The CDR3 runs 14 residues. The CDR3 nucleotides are TGTGCCGGGGAACCGGGACAGCGTTCCAATGAGCAGTTCTTC. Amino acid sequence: CAGEPGQRSNEQFF.

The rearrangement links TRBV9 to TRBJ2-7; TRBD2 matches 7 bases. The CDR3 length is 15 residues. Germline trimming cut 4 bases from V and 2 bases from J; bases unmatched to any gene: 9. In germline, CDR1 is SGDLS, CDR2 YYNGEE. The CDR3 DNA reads TGTGCCAGCAGCCCCTCGGGCAGCGGGGCCTACGAGCAGTACTTC. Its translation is CASSPSGSGAYEQYF.

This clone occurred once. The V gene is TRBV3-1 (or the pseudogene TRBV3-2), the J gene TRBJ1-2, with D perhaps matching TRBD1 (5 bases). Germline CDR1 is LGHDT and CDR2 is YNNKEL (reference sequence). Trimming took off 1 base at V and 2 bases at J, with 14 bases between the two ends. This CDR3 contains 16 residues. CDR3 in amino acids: CASSQAVAGRNYGYTF. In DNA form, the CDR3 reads TGTGCCAGCAGCCAAGCGGTGGCAGGGAGGAACTATGGCTACACCTTC.

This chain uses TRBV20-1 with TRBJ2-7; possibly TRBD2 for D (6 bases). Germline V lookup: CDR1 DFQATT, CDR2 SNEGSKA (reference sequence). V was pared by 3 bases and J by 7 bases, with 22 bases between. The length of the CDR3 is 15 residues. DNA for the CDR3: TGCAGTGCTAGTAGTCGTGCCGGGAGAACGTGGGAGCAGTACTTC. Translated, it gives CSASSRAGRTWEQYF.

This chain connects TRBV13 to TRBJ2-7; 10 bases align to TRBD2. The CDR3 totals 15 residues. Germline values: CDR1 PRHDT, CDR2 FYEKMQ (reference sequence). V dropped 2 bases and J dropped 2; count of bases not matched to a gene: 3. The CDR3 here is CASSLSSGRPYEQYF. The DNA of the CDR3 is TGTGCCAGCAGCTTATCTAGCGGGAGACCCTACGAGCAGTACTTC.

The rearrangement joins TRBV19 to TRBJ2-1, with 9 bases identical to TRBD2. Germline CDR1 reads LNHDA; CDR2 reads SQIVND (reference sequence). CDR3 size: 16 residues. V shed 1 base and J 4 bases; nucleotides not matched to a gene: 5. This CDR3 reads CASSIGLAGKYNEQFF. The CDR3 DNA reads TGTGCCAGTAGTATAGGTCTAGCGGGAAAGTACAATGAGCAGTTCTTC.

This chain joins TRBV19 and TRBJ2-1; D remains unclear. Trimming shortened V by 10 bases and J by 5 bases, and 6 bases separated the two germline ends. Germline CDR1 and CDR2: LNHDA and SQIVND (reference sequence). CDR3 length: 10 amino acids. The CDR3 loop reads CATQDNEQFF. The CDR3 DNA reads TGTGCCACCCAGGACAATGAGCAGTTCTTC.

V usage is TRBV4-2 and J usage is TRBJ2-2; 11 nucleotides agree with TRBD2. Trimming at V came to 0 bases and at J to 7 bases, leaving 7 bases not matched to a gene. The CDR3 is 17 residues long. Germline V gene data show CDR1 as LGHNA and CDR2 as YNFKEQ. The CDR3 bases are TGTGCCAGCAGCCAAGAAGTGTCTAGCGGGAGGCTCGGGGAGCTGTTTTTT. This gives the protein CASSQEVSSGRLGELFF.

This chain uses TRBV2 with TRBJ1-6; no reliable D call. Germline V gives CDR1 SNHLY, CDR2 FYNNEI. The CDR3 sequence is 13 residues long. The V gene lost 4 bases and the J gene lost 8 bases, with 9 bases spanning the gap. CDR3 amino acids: CASSVVPYSPLHF. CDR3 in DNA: TGTGCCAGCAGTGTAGTACCCTATTCACCCCTCCACTTT.

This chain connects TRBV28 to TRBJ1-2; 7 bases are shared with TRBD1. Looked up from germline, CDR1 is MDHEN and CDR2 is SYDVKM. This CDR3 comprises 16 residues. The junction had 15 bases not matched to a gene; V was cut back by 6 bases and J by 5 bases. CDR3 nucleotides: TGTGCCAGCAGCCTTAGGGGCACTAACAGGGGTTATGGCTACACCTTC. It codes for CASSLRGTNRGYGYTF.

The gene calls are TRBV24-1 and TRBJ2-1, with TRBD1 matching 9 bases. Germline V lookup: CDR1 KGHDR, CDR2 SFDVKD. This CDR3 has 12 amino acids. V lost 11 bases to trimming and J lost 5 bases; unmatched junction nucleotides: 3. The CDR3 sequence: CANRDRDNEQFF. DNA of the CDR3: TGTGCCAACCGGGACAGGGACAATGAGCAGTTCTTC.

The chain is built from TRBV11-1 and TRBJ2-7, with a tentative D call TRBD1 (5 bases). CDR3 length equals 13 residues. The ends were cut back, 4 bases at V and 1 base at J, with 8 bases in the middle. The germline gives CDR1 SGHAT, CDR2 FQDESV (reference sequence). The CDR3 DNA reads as TGTGCCAGCAGCTCTAGACAGTCCTACGAGCAGTACTTC. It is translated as CASSSRQSYEQYF.

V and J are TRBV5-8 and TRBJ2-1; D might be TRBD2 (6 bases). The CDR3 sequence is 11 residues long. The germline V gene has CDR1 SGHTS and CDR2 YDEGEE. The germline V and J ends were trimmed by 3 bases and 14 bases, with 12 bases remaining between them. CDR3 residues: CASSSVGGEFF. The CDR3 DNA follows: TGTGCCAGCAGCTCCGTAGGCGGGGAGTTCTTC.